The 24 T cell receptor beta chains below come from one sample, sequenced in a study of blood T cell repertoires in COVID-19. Only in-frame clones appear in the TCRdb table, and some are missing; sequencing was by immunoSEQ multiplex PCR. The table includes about 190,000 clones, 90% detected once. What was sequenced was peripheral blood. All receptors come from a middle-aged man with acute or convalescent COVID-19.

Turning to this clone: Other DNA sequences within the sample encode an identical CDR3. This sequence joins TRBV18 and TRBJ1-1; no firm D call. Germline-derived CDR1 and CDR2 are KGHSH and LQKENI. This CDR3 spans 13 amino acids. V gave up 3 bases and J gave up 1 base, with 6 bases separating them. The CDR3 DNA reads as TGTGCCAGCTCACCCGCAGGGAACACTGAAGCTTTCTTT. Residues: CASSPAGNTEAFF.

The V gene is TRBV24-1, the J gene TRBJ1-1; 11 bases line up with TRBD1. CDR3 size: 15 residues. V gave up 3 bases and J gave up 5 bases; unmatched junction bases: 4. In germline, CDR1 is KGHDR, CDR2 SFDVKD. The CDR3 region is CATSDEGQGGTEAFF. The CDR3, as DNA: TGTGCCACCAGTGATGAGGGACAGGGGGGGACTGAAGCTTTCTTT.

The chain has TRBV10-3 and TRBJ1-3; D remains ambiguous. The V and J ends lost 3 bases and 0 bases respectively, with 9 bases between them. The CDR3 is 15 amino acids. Germline V gives CDR1 ENHRY, CDR2 SYGVKD. This chain's CDR3 is CAISDYSNSGNTIYF. CDR3 bases: TGTGCCATCAGTGATTATAGCAACTCTGGAAACACCATATATTTT.

As for this clone: The same CDR3 can be traced to other DNA sequences in this sample. In DNA, the CDR3 is TGTGCCAGCAGTTTAGCGGGAGGGTCCTACAATGAGCAGTTCTTC. Translating gives CASSLAGGSYNEQFF. The rearrangement uses TRBV27 and TRBJ2-1, with 9 nucleotides matching TRBD2. CDR1 is MNHEY and CDR2 is SMNVEV in the germline V gene (reference sequence). J gave up 1 base and V 2 bases, and 0 bases lay outside the gene matches. The CDR3 contains 15 residues.

This sequence joins TRBV5-1 and TRBJ2-1; 15 bases align to TRBD2. Germline V CDR1 and CDR2: SGHRS, YFSETQ. The V and J ends lost 3 bases and 8 bases, in that order; junction bases with no gene match: 3. This CDR3 is 15 amino acids long. The CDR3 DNA reads as TGCGCCAGCAGCTCGGGACTAGCGGGAGGATATGAGCAGTTCTTC. It codes for CASSSGLAGGYEQFF.

This sequence joins TRBV24-1 and TRBJ2-5; 10 bases line up with TRBD2. The CDR3 is made up of 15 amino acids. Germline V gene data show CDR1 as KGHDR and CDR2 as SFDVKD. Germline trimming cut 6 bases from V and 2 bases from J; bases unmatched to any gene: 5. For the CDR3, the DNA is TGTGCCACCAGTCGGGATAGCGGGGGGCAAGAGACCCAGTACTTC. Protein sequence: CATSRDSGGQETQYF.

The chain has TRBV18 and TRBJ1-2; D might be TRBD1 (6 bases). This CDR3 has 16 amino acids. Germline V CDR1 and CDR2: KGHSH, LQKENI. Between the trimmed V and J ends, which lost 0 bases and 4 bases, there was a span of 15 bases. In nucleotides, the CDR3 is TGTGCCAGCTCACCACCGTTCGGACAGAACAGCTATGGCTACACCTTC. Translation: CASSPPFGQNSYGYTF.

This clone showed up just once. The chain couples TRBV19 to TRBJ2-5; TRBD2 agrees at 8 bases. CDR3 size: 15 residues. The trim removed 6 bases at V and 4 bases at J, leaving 10 bases unmatched. CDR1 and CDR2 (germline): LNHDA, SQIVND (reference sequence). CDR3 in DNA: TGTGCCAGTAGCCGCCGGGGGGGAGGGATAGAGACCCAGTACTTC. Encoded protein: CASSRRGGGIETQYF.

The chain carries TRBV6-6 and TRBJ2-3; 8 nucleotides align to TRBD2. The CDR3 spans 16 residues. Germline-derived CDR1 and CDR2 are MNHNY and SVGAGI (reference sequence). The junction had 4 bases not matched to a gene; V was cut back by 2 bases and J by 0 bases. The CDR3: CASSYALAGSTDTQYF. The CDR3 DNA follows: TGTGCCAGCAGTTACGCCCTAGCGGGCAGCACAGATACGCAGTATTTT.

This clone showed up just once. The J gene is TRBJ2-7, the V gene TRBV11-2; TRBD2 matches 10 bases. V lost 3 bases and J lost 2; bases outside the gene matches: 1. The germline V gene has CDR1 SGHAT and CDR2 FQNNGV. The CDR3 length is 14 residues. CDR3 bases: TGTGCCAGCAGCTTGCTAGCGGGAGCCTACGAGCAGTACTTC. Its translation: CASSLLAGAYEQYF.

V and J are TRBV5-6 and TRBJ2-5, with D possibly being TRBD2 (6 bases). V dropped 0 bases and J dropped 2 bases, with 17 bases sitting between them. Germline-derived CDR1 and CDR2 are SGHDT and YYEEEE. This CDR3 spans 17 amino acids. The CDR3 DNA reads TGTGCCAGCAGCTTGGCCCCCGGGCGGGGTGTTCAAGAGACCCAGTACTTC. It translates to CASSLAPGRGVQETQYF.

The chain has TRBV2 and TRBJ2-1; D possibly corresponds to TRBD2 (6 bases). The CDR3 covers 14 residues. Trimming shortened V by 2 bases and J by 3 bases, and 8 bases separated the two germline ends. Per germline, CDR1 SNHLY and CDR2 FYNNEI. CDR3 amino acids: CASSEPSVYNEQFF. CDR3 DNA sequence: TGTGCCAGCAGTGAACCTAGCGTCTACAATGAGCAGTTCTTC.

This rearrangement joins TRBV7-6 to TRBJ2-1; 11 positions match TRBD1. Germline values: CDR1 SGHVS, CDR2 FNYEAQ. V was clipped by 4 bases and J by 8 bases; unmatched bases: 7. The CDR3 contains 15 residues. The CDR3 nucleotides read TGTGCCAGCAGCTCGAGGACAGGGGGCAATTATGAGCAGTTCTTC. This sequence encodes CASSSRTGGNYEQFF.

This clone was seen more than once but under ten times. V usage is TRBV30 and J usage is TRBJ1-5; no firm D call. V was cut by 3 bases and J by 0 bases, with 15 bases left in between. Germline-derived CDR1 and CDR2 are GTSNPN and SVGIG (reference sequence). The CDR3 totals 16 residues. The CDR3 region is CAWRGPGSLSNQPQHF. In DNA, the CDR3 is TGTGCCTGGAGAGGCCCGGGATCGCTTAGCAATCAGCCCCAGCATTTT.

This clone was observed once. The chain carries TRBV6-5 and TRBJ2-2; 8 bases match TRBD1. Trimming at V came to 10 bases and at J to 5 bases, leaving 6 bases not matched to a gene. There are 13 residues in the CDR3. Per the germline V gene, CDR1 is MNHEY and CDR2 is SVGAGI. CDR3 region: CATGQGKTGELFF. The CDR3 nucleotides read TGTGCCACCGGACAGGGAAAAACCGGGGAGCTGTTTTTT.

This clone was detected once. V and J are TRBV2 and TRBJ2-7; a weak D match, TRBD1 (5 bases). CDR3 length: 14 amino acids. Trimming cost V 4 bases and J 5 bases, with 15 bases left between them. CDR1 and CDR2 (germline): SNHLY, FYNNEI. CDR3 nucleotide sequence: TGTGCCAGCAGTGTCAGGACATTTACCCACGAGCAGTACTTC. It translates to CASSVRTFTHEQYF.

There are a few counts of this clone. The chain links TRBV7-9 to TRBJ2-4; 10 bases fit TRBD1. CDR3 size: 13 residues. J gave up 10 bases and V 0 bases, and 0 bases lay outside the gene matches. In germline, CDR1 is SEHNR, CDR2 FQNEAQ (reference sequence). CDR3 protein: CASSLAGQGIQYF. DNA for the CDR3: TGTGCCAGCAGCTTAGCGGGACAGGGGATTCAGTACTTC.

This clone is a singleton in its sample. The V and J genes are TRBV7-8 and TRBJ2-1; 7 positions agree with TRBD2. The CDR3 is 18 residues long. Per the germline V gene, CDR1 is SGHVS and CDR2 is FQNEAQ. V shed 3 bases and J 0 bases; nucleotides not matched to a gene: 11. The chain's CDR3 is CASSFLPGGRGSYNEQFF. CDR3 nucleotides: TGTGCCAGCAGCTTCCTTCCCGGGGGGAGGGGCTCCTACAATGAGCAGTTCTTC. The full variable domain, in which reference TRBV7-8 and TRBJ2-1 provide the parts outside the CDR3, is GAGVSQSPRYKVAKRGQDVALRCDPISGHVSLFWYQQALGQGPEFLTYFQNEAQLDKSGLPSDRFFAERPEGSVSTLKIQRTQQEDSAVYLCASSFLPGGRGSYNEQFFGPGTRLTVL.

The chain is built from TRBV14 and TRBJ1-4, with 7 positions matching TRBD1. Losses at the gene ends were 2 bases for V and 4 bases for J; bases not matched to a gene: 1. The CDR3 has 14 amino acids. CDR1 is SGHDN and CDR2 is FVKESK in the germline V gene. CDR3 in DNA: TGTGCCAGCAGCCAAAACAGGGGTAATGAAAAACTGTTTTTT. Translating gives CASSQNRGNEKLFF.

Concerning this clone itself: An end of the junction does not agree with germline; a read error may underlie this. V and J are TRBV5-6 and TRBJ2-2, with D possibly being TRBD2 (5 bases). Germline V gene data show CDR1 as SGHDT and CDR2 as YYEEEE. CDR3 length: 17 residues. The CDR3 DNA sequence: TGTGCCAGCAGCTCGGTGGCGGAAGGACTGCCCACCTGGGAGCTGTTTTTT. It yields the protein CASSSVAEGLPTWELFF.

J is TRBJ2-3 and V is TRBV11-2, with D possibly being TRBD1 (5 bases). Trimming removed 0 bases from V and 5 bases from J, with 9 bases in between. Looked up from germline, CDR1 is SGHAT and CDR2 is FQNNGV. This CDR3 spans 14 amino acids. The DNA for the CDR3 is TGTGCCAGCAGCTTAGATCAGGGTGGAGATACGCAGTATTTT. Protein product: CASSLDQGGDTQYF.

The genes are TRBV7-8 and TRBJ2-2, with 8 bases identical to TRBD1. V dropped 5 bases and J dropped 5; count of bases not matched to a gene: 4. Germline CDR1 reads SGHVS; CDR2 reads FQNEAQ. This CDR3 contains 14 residues. The chain's CDR3 is CASSTRQGTGELFF. DNA for the CDR3: TGTGCCAGCAGCACCCGACAGGGGACCGGGGAGCTGTTTTTT.

The DNA of the CDR3 is TGTGCCATCAGGGGGACAGGTAGCGGGCAGCCCCAGCATTTT. Protein sequence: CAIRGTGSGQPQHF. The V call is TRBV10-3, the J call TRBJ1-5; 8 bases agree with TRBD1. This CDR3 has 14 residues. Trimming removed 6 bases from V and 7 bases from J; junction bases left unmatched: 8. Germline V gene lookup returns CDR1 ENHRY and CDR2 SYGVKD.

The V gene is TRBV6-5, the J gene TRBJ1-1; the D gene is possibly TRBD1 (6 bases). The germline V and J ends were trimmed by 7 bases and 4 bases, with 10 bases remaining between them. Germline loops: CDR1 MNHEY, CDR2 SVGAGI. This CDR3 region has 12 residues. CDR3 region: CASTTGITEAFF. CDR3 nucleotide sequence: TGTGCCAGCACCACAGGGATCACTGAAGCTTTCTTT.